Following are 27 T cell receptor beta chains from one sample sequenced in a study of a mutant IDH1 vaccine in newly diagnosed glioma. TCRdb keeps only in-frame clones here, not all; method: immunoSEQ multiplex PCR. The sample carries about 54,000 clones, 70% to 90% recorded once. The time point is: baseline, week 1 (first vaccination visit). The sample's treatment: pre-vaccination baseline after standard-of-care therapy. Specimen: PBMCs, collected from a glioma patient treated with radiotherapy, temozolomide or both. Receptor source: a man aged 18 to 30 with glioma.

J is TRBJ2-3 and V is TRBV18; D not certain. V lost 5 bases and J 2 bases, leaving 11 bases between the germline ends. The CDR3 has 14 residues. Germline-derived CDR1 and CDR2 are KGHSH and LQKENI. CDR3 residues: CASSSPTDTDTQYF. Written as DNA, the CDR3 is TGTGCCAGCTCATCGCCAACGGACACAGATACGCAGTATTTT.

The CDR3 nucleotides read TGTGCCAGCAGTCAGGGCGGTCAAGGAAACACCATATATTTT. This codes for CASSQGGQGNTIYF. The chain couples TRBV6-5 to TRBJ1-3; D perhaps matches TRBD1 (5 bases). This CDR3 is 14 amino acids long. V lost 5 bases to trimming and J lost 4 bases, with 12 bases between them. The germline V gene encodes CDR1 MNHEY and CDR2 SVGAGI.

CDR3 residues: CASRQGGQETQYF. The DNA for the CDR3 is TGTGCCAGCAGACAGGGGGGCCAAGAGACCCAGTACTTC. The V and J genes are TRBV7-9 and TRBJ2-5; 8 nucleotides match TRBD1. V was pared by 6 bases and J by 1 base, with 1 base of the junction left unmatched. This CDR3 is built from 13 residues. Looked up from germline, CDR1 is SEHNR and CDR2 is FQNEAQ (reference sequence).

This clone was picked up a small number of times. As DNA, the CDR3 is TGCGCCAGCAGCCCCACGACCGGACATTCCTACGAGCAGTACTTC. It specifies CASSPTTGHSYEQYF. The chain is built from TRBV4-1 and TRBJ2-7; possibly TRBD1 for D (5 bases). The CDR3 runs to 15 residues. The V end was cut by 4 bases, the J end by 1 base, with 14 bases between. Per the germline V gene, CDR1 is MGHRA and CDR2 is YSYEKL.

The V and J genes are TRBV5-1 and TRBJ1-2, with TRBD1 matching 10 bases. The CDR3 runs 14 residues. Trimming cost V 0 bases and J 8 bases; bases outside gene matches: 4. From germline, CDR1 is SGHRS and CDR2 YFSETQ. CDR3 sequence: CASSLGDRGRGYTF. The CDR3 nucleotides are TGCGCCAGCAGCTTGGGGGACAGGGGTAGAGGCTACACCTTC.

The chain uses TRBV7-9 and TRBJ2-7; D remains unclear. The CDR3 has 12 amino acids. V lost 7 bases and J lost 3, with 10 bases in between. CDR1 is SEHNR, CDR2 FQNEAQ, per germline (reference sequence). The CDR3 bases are TGTGCCAGCACAGGCAAGTTCTACGAGCAGTACTTC. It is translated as CASTGKFYEQYF.

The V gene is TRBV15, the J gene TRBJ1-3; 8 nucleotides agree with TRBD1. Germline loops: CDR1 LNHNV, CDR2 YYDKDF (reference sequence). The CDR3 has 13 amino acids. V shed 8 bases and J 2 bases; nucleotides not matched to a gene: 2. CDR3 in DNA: TGTGCCACCTCACAGGGGGCTGGAAACACCATATATTTT. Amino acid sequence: CATSQGAGNTIYF.

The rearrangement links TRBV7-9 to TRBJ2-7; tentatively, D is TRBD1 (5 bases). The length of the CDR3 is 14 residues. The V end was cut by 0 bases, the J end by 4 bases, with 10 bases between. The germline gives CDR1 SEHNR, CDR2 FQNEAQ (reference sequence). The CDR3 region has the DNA TGTGCCAGCAGCTTAGCTGCAGGGTCGTACGAGCAGTACTTC. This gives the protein CASSLAAGSYEQYF.

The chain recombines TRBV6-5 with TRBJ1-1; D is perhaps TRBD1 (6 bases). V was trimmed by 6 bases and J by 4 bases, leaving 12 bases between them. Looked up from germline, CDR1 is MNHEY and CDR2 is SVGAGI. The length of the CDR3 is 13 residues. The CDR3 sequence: CASRRQDRTEAFF. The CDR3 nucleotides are TGTGCCAGCAGAAGACAGGACCGCACTGAAGCTTTCTTT.

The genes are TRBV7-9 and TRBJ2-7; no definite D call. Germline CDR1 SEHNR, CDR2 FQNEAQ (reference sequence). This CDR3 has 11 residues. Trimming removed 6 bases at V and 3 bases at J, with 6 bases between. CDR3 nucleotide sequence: TGTGCCAGCAGTCTTATCTACGAGCAGTACTTC. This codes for CASSLIYEQYF.

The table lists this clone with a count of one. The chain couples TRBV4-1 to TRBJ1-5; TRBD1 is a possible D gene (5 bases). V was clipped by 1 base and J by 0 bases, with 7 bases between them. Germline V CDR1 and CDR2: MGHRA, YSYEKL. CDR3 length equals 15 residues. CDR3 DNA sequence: TGCGCCAGCAGCCAAGCAGGGAGTAGCAATCAGCCCCAGCATTTT. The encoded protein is CASSQAGSSNQPQHF.

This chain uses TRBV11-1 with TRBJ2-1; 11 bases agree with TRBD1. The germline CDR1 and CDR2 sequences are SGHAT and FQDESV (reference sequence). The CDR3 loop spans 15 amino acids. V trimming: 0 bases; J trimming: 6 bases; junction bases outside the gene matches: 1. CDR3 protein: CASSLAGTGGNEQFF. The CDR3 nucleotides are TGTGCCAGCAGCTTAGCTGGGACAGGGGGCAATGAGCAGTTCTTC.

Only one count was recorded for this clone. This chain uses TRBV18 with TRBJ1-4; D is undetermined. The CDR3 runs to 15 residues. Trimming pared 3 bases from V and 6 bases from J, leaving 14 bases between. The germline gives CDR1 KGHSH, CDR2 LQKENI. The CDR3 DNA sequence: TGTGCCAGCTCACCCTCTAGCGTTTCCGATGAAAAACTGTTTTTT. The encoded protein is CASSPSSVSDEKLFF.

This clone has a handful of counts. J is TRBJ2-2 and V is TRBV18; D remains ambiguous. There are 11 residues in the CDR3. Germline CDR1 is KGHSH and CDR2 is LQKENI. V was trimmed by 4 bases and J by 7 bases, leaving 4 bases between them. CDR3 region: CASSQYGELFF. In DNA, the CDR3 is TGTGCCAGCTCACAATACGGGGAGCTGTTTTTT.

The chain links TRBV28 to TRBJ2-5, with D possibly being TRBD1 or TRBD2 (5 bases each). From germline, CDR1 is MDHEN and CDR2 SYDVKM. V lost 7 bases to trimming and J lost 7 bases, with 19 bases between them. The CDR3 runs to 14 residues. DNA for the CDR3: TGTGCCAGCAATAGAGGGGCTGGGATGGGGACCCAGTACTTC. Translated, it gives CASNRGAGMGTQYF.

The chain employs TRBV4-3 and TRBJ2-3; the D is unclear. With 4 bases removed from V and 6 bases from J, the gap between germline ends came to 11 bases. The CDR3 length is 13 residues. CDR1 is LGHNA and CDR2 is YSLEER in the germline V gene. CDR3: CASSLSGGDTQYF. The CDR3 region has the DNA TGCGCCAGCAGCCTCTCGGGTGGGGATACGCAGTATTTT.

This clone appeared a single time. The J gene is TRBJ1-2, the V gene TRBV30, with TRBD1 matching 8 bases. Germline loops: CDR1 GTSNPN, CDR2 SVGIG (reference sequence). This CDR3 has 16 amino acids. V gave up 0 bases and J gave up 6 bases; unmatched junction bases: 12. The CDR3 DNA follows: TGTGCCTGGAGTGTAATCGGCTTGACAGGGGCGGATGGCTACACCTTC. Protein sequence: CAWSVIGLTGADGYTF.

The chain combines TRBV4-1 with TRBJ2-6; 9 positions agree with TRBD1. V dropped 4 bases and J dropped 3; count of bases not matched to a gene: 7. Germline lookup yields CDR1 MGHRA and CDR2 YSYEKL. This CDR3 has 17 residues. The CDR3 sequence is CASSRGTGGSGANVLTF. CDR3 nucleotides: TGCGCCAGCAGCCGAGGTACAGGGGGCAGTGGGGCCAACGTCCTGACTTTC.

Here the CDR3 DNA reads TGTGCCAGCAGCTTAGTTCCACGGAGGCAGCCCCAGCATTTT. Encoded protein: CASSLVPRRQPQHF. The V gene is TRBV7-8, the J gene TRBJ1-5; D is unresolved. Germline V lookup: CDR1 SGHVS, CDR2 FQNEAQ. There are 14 residues in the CDR3. V lost 1 base and J lost 7, with 11 bases in between.

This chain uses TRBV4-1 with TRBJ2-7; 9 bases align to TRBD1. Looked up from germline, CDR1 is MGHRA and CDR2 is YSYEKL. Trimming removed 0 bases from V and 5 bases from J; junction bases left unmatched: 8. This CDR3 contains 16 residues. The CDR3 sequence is CASSQDGDRVRDEQYF. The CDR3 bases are TGCGCCAGCAGCCAAGACGGGGACAGGGTTAGGGACGAGCAGTACTTC.

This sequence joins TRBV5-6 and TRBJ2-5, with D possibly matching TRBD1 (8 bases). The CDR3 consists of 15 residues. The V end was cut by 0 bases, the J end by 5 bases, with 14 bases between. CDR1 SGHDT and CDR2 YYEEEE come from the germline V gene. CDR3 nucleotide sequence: TGTGCCAGCAGCTTGGCTTACAGGGGGGGGGAGACCCAGTACTTC. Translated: CASSLAYRGGETQYF.

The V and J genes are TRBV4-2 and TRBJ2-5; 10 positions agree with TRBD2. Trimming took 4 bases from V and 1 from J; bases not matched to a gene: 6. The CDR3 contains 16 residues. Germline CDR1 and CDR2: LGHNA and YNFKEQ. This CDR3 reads CASSPLAGGLQETQYF. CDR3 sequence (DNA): TGTGCCAGCAGCCCCTTAGCGGGGGGACTCCAAGAGACCCAGTACTTC.

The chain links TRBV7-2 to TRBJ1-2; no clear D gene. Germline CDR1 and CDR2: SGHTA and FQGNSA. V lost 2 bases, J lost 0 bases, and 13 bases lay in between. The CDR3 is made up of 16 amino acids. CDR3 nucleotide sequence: TGTGCCAGCAGCTTATACGACCGGGGAGCTAACTATGGCTACACCTTC. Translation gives CASSLYDRGANYGYTF.

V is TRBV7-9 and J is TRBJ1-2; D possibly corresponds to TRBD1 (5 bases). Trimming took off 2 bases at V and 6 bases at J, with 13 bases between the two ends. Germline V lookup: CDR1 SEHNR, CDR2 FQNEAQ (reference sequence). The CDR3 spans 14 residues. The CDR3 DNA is TGTGCCAGCAGCTTAAATTCCGGGACGAATGGCTACACCTTC. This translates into CASSLNSGTNGYTF.

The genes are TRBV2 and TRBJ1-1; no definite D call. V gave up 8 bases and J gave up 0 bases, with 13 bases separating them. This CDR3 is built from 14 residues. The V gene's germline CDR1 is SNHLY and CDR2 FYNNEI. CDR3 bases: TGTGCCAGCGGGAGGGAACGGTTGAACACTGAAGCTTTCTTT. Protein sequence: CASGRERLNTEAFF.

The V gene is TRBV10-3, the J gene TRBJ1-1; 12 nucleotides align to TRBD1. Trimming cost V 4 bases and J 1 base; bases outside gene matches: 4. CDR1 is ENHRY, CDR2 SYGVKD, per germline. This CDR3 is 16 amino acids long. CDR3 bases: TGTGCCATCAGTGGTGGGACAGGGGGCCCGAACACTGAAGCTTTCTTT. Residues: CAISGGTGGPNTEAFF.

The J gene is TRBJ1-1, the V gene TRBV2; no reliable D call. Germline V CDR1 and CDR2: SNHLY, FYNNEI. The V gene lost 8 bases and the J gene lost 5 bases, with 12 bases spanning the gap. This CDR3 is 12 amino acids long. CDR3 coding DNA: TGTGCCAGCGGGCGAGGGCGGACTGAAGCTTTCTTT. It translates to CASGRGRTEAFF.